This TCR beta chain was documented in a study of blood T cell repertoires in COVID-19 (dated by TCRdb to 2018 to 2020). Study-level background: Samples covering the acute and convalescent phases of COVID-19 were provided by collaborators in the United States, Italy and Spain. The dataset comprised deeply sampled blood TCRbeta repertoires from subjects exposed to, actively infected with, or recovered from COVID-19. Where HLA class I and class II types were available, the types were taken from metadata supplied by the sample provider, not from assay-based typing. The samples were drawn from two sources: the first 160 participants of the ongoing ImmuneRACE study, and 950 to 1,500 subjects contributed by 6 global collaborators. Nearly every sample came with metadata listing a de-identified subject ID, COVID-19 status, age in years and sex. The repertoires were made available in a free public database intended to serve as a resource for research on the immune response to SARS-CoV-2. The material from the prospective study consisted of cDNA or gDNA derived from T cells, B-cell-depleted T cells, or PBMCs.

CDR1 MNHEY and CDR2 SMNVEV are derived from the germline V gene (reference sequence). Taken from cysteine to phenylalanine, the CDR3 has 14 residues. Only CDR3 DNA remains: 42 bases, in frame from the first base. At the junction V is shortened by 2 bases and J by 7 bases, with 14 bases in between. TCRbeta CDR3 regions were amplified from genomic DNA by means of the immunoSEQ Assay, a bias-controlled multiplex PCR. The published analysis was carried out like this. Within the assay, amplification of reference gene primers was used to estimate how many nucleated cells each sample contained. To quantify the absolute abundance of each unique TCRbeta CDR3 rearrangement, sequence reads were collapsed and filtered. For each sample, productive Simpson clonality was calculated as the square root of Simpson's diversity index across productive rearrangements. TCRdb took over this immuneACCESS table, retaining in-frame rearrangements with V and J assigned. Such tables are incomplete; in checked studies, under half of the missing clones stem from an unresolved V gene, and the remainder is unexplained. V, J and clone size were drawn from that table, and D and trimming were deduced from the DNA. This sample is represented by tens of thousands of clones; about 88% of them were singletons. The top ten constitute 5.1% of the sample.

Collaborating institutions collected whole blood in K2EDTA tubes following their own protocols. For TCRbeta analysis, collaborators shipped samples in one of three forms: frozen whole blood, isolated PBMCs, or DNA extracted from either of those sample types. As regards this clone: Its antigen has not been determined. Qualities for individual bases were not recorded, and no much larger clone is one base off.

General conclusions and limits of the study: How much clinical and demographic metadata was included differed by source and by participant, and the metadata was provided uncurated.

The source material was peripheral blood. Recombination joined TRBV27 with TRBJ2-5; tentative D gene TRBD2, with 7 bases matching. This sequence originates from a human donor in a cohort sampled during active COVID-19. The CDR3 region has the sequence CASSLGRGGGTQYF. The nucleotide sequence reads as follows: TGTGCCAGCAGTTTAGGAAGGGGGGGCGGGACCCAGTACTTC.